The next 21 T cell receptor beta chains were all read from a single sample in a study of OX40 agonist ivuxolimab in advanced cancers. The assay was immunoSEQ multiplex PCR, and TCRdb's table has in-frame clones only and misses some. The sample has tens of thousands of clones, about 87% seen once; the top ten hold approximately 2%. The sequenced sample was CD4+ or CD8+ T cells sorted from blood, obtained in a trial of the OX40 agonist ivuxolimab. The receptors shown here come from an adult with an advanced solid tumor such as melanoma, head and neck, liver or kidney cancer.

The CDR3 nucleotides are TGTGCCAGCAGTTACTTAGGGGAAGAGGCACCCCTCCACTTT. Its translation: CASSYLGEEAPLHF. The chain has TRBV6-8 and TRBJ1-6; D is perhaps TRBD1 (5 bases). Trimming stripped 1 base from V and 11 bases from J, with 12 bases between. Germline loops: CDR1 MNHGY, CDR2 SAAAGT. This CDR3 region has 14 residues.

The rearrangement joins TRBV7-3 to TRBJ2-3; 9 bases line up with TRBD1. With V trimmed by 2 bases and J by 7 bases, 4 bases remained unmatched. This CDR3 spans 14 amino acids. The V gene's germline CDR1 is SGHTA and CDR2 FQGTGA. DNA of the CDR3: TGTGCCAGCAGCTTATCGACAGGGGGTTATACGCAGTATTTT. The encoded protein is CASSLSTGGYTQYF.

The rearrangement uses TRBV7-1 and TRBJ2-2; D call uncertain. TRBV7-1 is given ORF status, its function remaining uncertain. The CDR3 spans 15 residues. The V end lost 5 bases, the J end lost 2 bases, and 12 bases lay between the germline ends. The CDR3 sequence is CASSPTRVNTGELFF. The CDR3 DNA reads TGTGCCAGCAGCCCAACACGGGTTAACACCGGGGAGCTGTTTTTT.

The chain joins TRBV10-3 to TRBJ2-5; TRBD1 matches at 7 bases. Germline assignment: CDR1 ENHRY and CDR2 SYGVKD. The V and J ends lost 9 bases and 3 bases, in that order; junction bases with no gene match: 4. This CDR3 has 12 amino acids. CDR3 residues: CAIGQEKETQYF. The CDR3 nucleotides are TGTGCCATAGGACAGGAGAAAGAGACCCAGTACTTC.

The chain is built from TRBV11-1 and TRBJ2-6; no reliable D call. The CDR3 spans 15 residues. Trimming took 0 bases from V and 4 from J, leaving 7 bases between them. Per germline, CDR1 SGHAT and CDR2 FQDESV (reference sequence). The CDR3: CASSLAGSGANVLTF. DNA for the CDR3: TGTGCCAGCAGCTTAGCCGGCTCCGGGGCCAACGTCCTGACTTTC.

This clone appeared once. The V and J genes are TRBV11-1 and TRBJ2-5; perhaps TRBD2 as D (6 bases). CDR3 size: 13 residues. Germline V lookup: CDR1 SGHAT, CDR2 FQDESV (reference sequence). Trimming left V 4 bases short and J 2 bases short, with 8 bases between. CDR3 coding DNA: TGTGCCAGCAGCTCCGGGACTCAAGAGACCCAGTACTTC. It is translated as CASSSGTQETQYF.

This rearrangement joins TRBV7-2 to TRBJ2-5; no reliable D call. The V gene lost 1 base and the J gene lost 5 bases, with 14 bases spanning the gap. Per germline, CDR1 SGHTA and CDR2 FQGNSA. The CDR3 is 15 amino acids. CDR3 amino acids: CASSLGPNSRETQYF. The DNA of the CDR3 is TGTGCCAGCAGCTTAGGGCCCAACTCCAGGGAGACCCAGTACTTC. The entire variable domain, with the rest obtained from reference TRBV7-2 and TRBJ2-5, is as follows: GAGVSQSPSNKVTEKGKDVELRCDPISGHTALYWYRQSLGQGLEFLIYFQGNSAPDKSGLPSDRFSAERTGGSVSTLTIQRTQQEDSAVYLCASSLGPNSRETQYFGPGTRLLVL.

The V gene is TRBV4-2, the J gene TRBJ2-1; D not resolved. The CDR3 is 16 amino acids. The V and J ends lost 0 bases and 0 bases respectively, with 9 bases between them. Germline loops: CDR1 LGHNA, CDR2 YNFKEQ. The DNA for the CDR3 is TGTGCCAGCAGCCAAGAGGGCGGAAGCTCCTACAATGAGCAGTTCTTC. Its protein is CASSQEGGSSYNEQFF.

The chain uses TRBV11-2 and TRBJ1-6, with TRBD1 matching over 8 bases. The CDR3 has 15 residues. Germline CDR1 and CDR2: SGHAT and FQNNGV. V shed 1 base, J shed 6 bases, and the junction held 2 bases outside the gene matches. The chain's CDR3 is CASSLGQGANSPLHF. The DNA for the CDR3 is TGTGCCAGCAGCTTAGGGCAGGGGGCTAATTCACCCCTCCACTTT.

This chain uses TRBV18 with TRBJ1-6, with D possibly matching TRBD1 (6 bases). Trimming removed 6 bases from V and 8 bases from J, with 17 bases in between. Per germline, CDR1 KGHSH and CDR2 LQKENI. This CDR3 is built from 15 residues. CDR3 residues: CASSISGHEDSPLHF. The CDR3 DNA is TGTGCCAGCTCCATATCGGGACACGAAGATTCACCCCTCCACTTT.

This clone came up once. The CDR3 nucleotides are TGTGCCAGCAGCCCCCCCGGGCGGTCCTACGAGCAGTACTTC. Protein: CASSPPGRSYEQYF. The chain couples TRBV7-2 to TRBJ2-7; D is undetermined. V shed 5 bases and J shed 1 base, with 12 bases lying between them. Germline V gene lookup returns CDR1 SGHTA and CDR2 FQGNSA. CDR3 length equals 14 residues.

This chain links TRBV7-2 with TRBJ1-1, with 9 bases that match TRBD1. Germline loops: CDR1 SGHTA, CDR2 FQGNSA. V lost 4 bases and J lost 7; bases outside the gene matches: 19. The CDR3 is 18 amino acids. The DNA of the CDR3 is TGTGCCAGCAGCTATCCCTCGGGGGGGACAGGGTATTTTGGTGAAGCTTTCTTT. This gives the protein CASSYPSGGTGYFGEAFF. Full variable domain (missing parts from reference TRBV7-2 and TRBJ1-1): GAGVSQSPSNKVTEKGKDVELRCDPISGHTALYWYRQSLGQGLEFLIYFQGNSAPDKSGLPSDRFSAERTGGSVSTLTIQRTQQEDSAVYLCASSYPSGGTGYFGEAFFGQGTRLTVV.

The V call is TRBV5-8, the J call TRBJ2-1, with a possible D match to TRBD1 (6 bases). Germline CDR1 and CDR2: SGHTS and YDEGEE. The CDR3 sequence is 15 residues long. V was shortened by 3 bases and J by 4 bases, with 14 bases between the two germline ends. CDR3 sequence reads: CASSWGLTGYNEQFF. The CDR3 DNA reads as TGTGCCAGCAGCTGGGGTCTGACAGGATACAATGAGCAGTTCTTC.

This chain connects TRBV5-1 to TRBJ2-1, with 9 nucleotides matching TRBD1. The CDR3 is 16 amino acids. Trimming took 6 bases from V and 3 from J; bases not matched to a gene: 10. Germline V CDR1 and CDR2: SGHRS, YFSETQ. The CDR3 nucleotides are TGCGCCAGCACCCCCGGCCCGGGACAGGGCTACAATGAGCAGTTCTTC. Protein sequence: CASTPGPGQGYNEQFF.

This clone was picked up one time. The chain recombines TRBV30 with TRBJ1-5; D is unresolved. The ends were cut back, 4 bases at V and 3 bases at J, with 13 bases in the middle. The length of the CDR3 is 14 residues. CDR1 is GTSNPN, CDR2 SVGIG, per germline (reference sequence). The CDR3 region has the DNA TGTGCCTGGAAGGTAAACGGCCTCAATCAGCCCCAGCATTTT. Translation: CAWKVNGLNQPQHF.

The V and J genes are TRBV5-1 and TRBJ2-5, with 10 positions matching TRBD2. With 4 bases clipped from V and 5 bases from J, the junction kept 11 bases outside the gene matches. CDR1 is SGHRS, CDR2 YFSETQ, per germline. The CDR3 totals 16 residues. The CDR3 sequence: CASSGSASGGRETQYF. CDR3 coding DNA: TGCGCCAGCAGCGGTTCGGCTAGCGGGGGCCGGGAGACCCAGTACTTC.

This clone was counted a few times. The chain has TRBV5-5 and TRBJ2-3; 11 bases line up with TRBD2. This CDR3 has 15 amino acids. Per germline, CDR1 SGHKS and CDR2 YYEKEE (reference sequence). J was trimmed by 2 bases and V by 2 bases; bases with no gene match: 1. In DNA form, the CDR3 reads TGTGCCAGCAGCTTTAGCGGGAGGGCCACAGATACGCAGTATTTT. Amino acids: CASSFSGRATDTQYF.

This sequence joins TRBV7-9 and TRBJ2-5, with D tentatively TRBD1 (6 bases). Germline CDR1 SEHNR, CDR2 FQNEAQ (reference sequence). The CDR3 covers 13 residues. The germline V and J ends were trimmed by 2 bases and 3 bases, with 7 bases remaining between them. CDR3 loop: CASSLQGKETQYF. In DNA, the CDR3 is TGTGCCAGCAGCTTACAGGGGAAAGAGACCCAGTACTTC.

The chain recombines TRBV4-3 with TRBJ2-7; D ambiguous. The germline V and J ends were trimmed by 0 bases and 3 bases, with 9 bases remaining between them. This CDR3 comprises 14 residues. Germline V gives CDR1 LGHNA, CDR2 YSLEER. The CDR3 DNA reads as TGCGCCAGCAGCCAAGATCCGGAAGGCTACGAGCAGTACTTC. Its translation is CASSQDPEGYEQYF.

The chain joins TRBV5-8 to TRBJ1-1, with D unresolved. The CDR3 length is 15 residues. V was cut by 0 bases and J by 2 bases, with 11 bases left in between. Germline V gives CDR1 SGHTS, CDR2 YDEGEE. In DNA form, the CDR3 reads TGTGCCAGCAGCTTGGAGGGCGGCCTTAACACTGAAGCTTTCTTT. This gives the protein CASSLEGGLNTEAFF.

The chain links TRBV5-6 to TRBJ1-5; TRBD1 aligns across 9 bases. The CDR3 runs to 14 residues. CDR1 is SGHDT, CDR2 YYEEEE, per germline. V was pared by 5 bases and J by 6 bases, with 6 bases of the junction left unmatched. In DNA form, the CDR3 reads TGTGCCAGCAGTTCCGGGACAGGGCTTCAGCCCCAGCATTTT. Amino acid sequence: CASSSGTGLQPQHF.